These 11 T cell receptor beta chains came from one sample sequenced in a study of shared clonotypes between healthy human individuals. TCRdb keeps only in-frame clones here, not all; method: immunoSEQ multiplex PCR. The top ten hold approximately 0.41% of the sample, which has roughly 2,300,000 clones, 85% to 95% seen once. Sequencing was carried out using naive CD4+ T cells from PBMCs. The subset was: CD45RA+ positively selected. The receptors were gathered from a man younger than 35 in good health. Some clones in this sample may be carry-over from other donors' samples.

The chain uses TRBV6-5 and TRBJ2-7, with TRBD1 identical over 8 bases. The trim removed 4 bases at V and 5 bases at J, leaving 7 bases unmatched. CDR1 and CDR2 from the germline V gene are MNHEY and SVGAGI. The CDR3 runs 14 residues. DNA for the CDR3: TGTGCCAGCAGTTCCGGGACAGGTTTGGACGAGCAGTACTTC. Protein: CASSSGTGLDEQYF.

CDR3 sequence (DNA): TGTGCCAGCAGTTACTCCGCCGAGCAGTTCTTC. Translation gives CASSYSAEQFF. The chain employs TRBV6-6 and TRBJ2-1; no clear D gene. CDR1 and CDR2 (germline): MNHNY, SVGAGI (reference sequence). The germline V and J ends were trimmed by 0 bases and 10 bases, with 4 bases remaining between them. The CDR3 contains 11 residues.

This chain connects TRBV28 to TRBJ1-4, with D possibly being TRBD1 (6 bases). The CDR3 totals 14 residues. V shed 3 bases and J shed 8 bases, with 13 bases lying between them. Looked up from germline, CDR1 is MDHEN and CDR2 is SYDVKM. Here the CDR3 DNA reads TGTGCCAGCAGTTTTGGGGGGCGCGGGGAAAAACTGTTTTTT. This codes for CASSFGGRGEKLFF.

This clone has just a few counts. The J gene is TRBJ1-2, the V gene TRBV7-6, with TRBD1 as a possible D gene (5 bases). The CDR3 extends over 12 amino acids. Trimming pared 4 bases from V and 8 bases from J, leaving 11 bases between. Germline assignment: CDR1 SGHVS and CDR2 FNYEAQ. This CDR3 is CASSSGTYGYTF. Written as DNA, the CDR3 is TGTGCCAGCAGCTCAGGGACTTACGGCTACACCTTC.

The rearrangement uses TRBV7-8 and TRBJ2-6; D is ambiguous. Trimming took 1 base from V and 2 from J, leaving 6 bases between them. The CDR3 sequence is 15 residues long. Germline V gene data show CDR1 as SGHVS and CDR2 as FQNEAQ. The CDR3 protein is CASSLVRAGANVLTF. Here the CDR3 DNA reads TGTGCCAGCAGCTTAGTCCGGGCTGGGGCCAACGTCCTGACTTTC.

The gene calls are TRBV19 and TRBJ1-2, with a weak D call TRBD1 (5 bases). V was trimmed by 7 bases and J by 4 bases, leaving 16 bases between them. The CDR3 runs to 14 residues. CDR1 and CDR2 (germline): LNHDA, SQIVND (reference sequence). The CDR3 protein is CASTDSPQGYGYTF. In DNA form, the CDR3 reads TGTGCCAGTACAGACAGTCCTCAAGGCTATGGCTACACCTTC.

The CDR3 loop reads CASSYTGAGTEAFF. CDR3 bases: TGTGCCAGCAGTTATACAGGGGCTGGGACTGAAGCTTTCTTT. The rearrangement uses TRBV7-9 and TRBJ1-1, with 7 bases matching TRBD1. CDR3 length: 14 amino acids. Trimming took 6 bases from V and 5 from J; bases not matched to a gene: 9. CDR1 and CDR2 (germline): SEHNR, FQNEAQ (reference sequence). Together with reference TRBV7-9 and TRBJ1-1, the CDR3 gives the full variable domain: DTGVSQNPRHKITKRGQNVTFRCDPISEHNRLYWYRQTLGQGPEFLTYFQNEAQLEKSRLLSDRFSAERPKGSFSTLEIQRTEQGDSAMYLCASSYTGAGTEAFFGQGTRLTVV.

The J gene is TRBJ1-1, the V gene TRBV7-8; the match to TRBD1 covers 10 bases. Trimming took 5 bases from V and 4 from J; bases not matched to a gene: 10. CDR3 length: 16 residues. Germline CDR1 and CDR2: SGHVS and FQNEAQ. The CDR3 sequence: CASSIRQGAGRTEAFF. For the CDR3, the DNA is TGTGCCAGCAGCATAAGACAGGGGGCGGGTCGCACTGAAGCTTTCTTT.

This chain links TRBV5-1 with TRBJ2-1, with D perhaps matching TRBD2 (6 bases). CDR1 and CDR2 (germline): SGHRS, YFSETQ. Trimming cost V 0 bases and J 9 bases, with 19 bases left between them. CDR3 length equals 16 residues. CDR3 protein: CASSLARGPRDPEQFF. The CDR3 region has the DNA TGCGCCAGCAGCTTGGCGCGGGGCCCCCGGGACCCTGAGCAGTTCTTC.

The chain joins TRBV28 to TRBJ2-7; D is perhaps TRBD2 (7 bases). The germline CDR1 and CDR2 sequences are MDHEN and SYDVKM. The germline V and J ends were trimmed by 5 bases and 10 bases, with 12 bases remaining between them. This CDR3 region has 11 residues. The CDR3 spells CASSERDKQYF. The CDR3, as DNA: TGTGCCAGCAGTGAGCGGGACAAACAGTACTTC.

The V and J genes are TRBV11-2 and TRBJ1-5; D not resolved. The CDR3 covers 13 residues. V lost 4 bases and J 3 bases, leaving 7 bases between the germline ends. Germline V CDR1 and CDR2: SGHAT, FQNNGV. Written as DNA, the CDR3 is TGTGCCAGCAGCTCCGGGCACAATCAGCCCCAGCATTTT. Its translation: CASSSGHNQPQHF. The full variable domain, completed using reference TRBV11-2 and TRBJ1-5, is EAGVAQSPRYKIIEKRQSVAFWCNPISGHATLYWYQQILGQGPKLLIQFQNNGVVDDSQLPKDRFSAERLKGVDSTLKIQPAKLEDSAVYLCASSSGHNQPQHFGDGTRLSIL.